This record covers a single T cell receptor beta chain. TCRdb re-derived calls from the RT-PCR reads in MiXCR, one entry per CDR3 protein. The sample holds roughly 500,000 distinct CDR3 sequences, around 21% seen once. The data originate from a study of response to subunit inactivated influenza vaccine. These data were also filed under a second study, of T cells expressing NK-cell markers. From that second work: Making the TCR beta cDNA relied on 5'RACE template switching with UMIs.

This specimen was CD4+ T cells sorted from PBMCs, taken roughly 13 days after vaccination. The receptor comes from a man in his fifties who received an inactivated influenza vaccine.

The CDR3 bases are TGCAGTGCTAGAGATAAGAATCAGCCCCAGCATTTT. Residues: CSARDKNQPQHF. The chain couples TRBV20-1 to TRBJ1-5; D is ambiguous. CDR3 length equals 12 residues. The germline V and J ends were trimmed by 0 bases and 4 bases, with 4 bases remaining between them. Germline values: CDR1 DFQATT, CDR2 SNEGSKA (reference sequence).